The 4 T cell receptor beta chains below all came from one sample that was sequenced in a study of T cell responses to AZD1222 COVID-19 vaccine. Clones were sequenced by immunoSEQ multiplex PCR, and TCRdb holds only the in-frame ones, with some missing. Among about 130,000 clones listed, 90% were seen once. Sequenced material: peripheral blood, taken on day 0 of MenACWY control vaccination. Receptors originate from an adult in good health.

This sequence joins TRBV2 and TRBJ1-3, with TRBD1 matching 7 bases. Germline loops: CDR1 SNHLY, CDR2 FYNNEI. This CDR3 region has 14 residues. V trimming: 6 bases; J trimming: 8 bases; junction bases outside the gene matches: 10. The CDR3 is CASRGQVTGHTIYF. CDR3 sequence (DNA): TGTGCCAGCAGAGGACAGGTTACAGGGCACACCATATATTTT.

V gene TRBV7-9 combines with J gene TRBJ2-7; TRBD1 is a possible D gene (5 bases). There are 12 residues in the CDR3. Trimming shortened V by 2 bases and J by 4 bases, and 6 bases separated the two germline ends. Per germline, CDR1 SEHNR and CDR2 FQNEAQ (reference sequence). CDR3 in DNA: TGTGCCAGCAGCTTACCAGGGTACGAGCAGTACGTC. Protein: CASSLPGYEQYV.

This chain joins TRBV28 and TRBJ1-2; D is ambiguous. This CDR3 is built from 17 residues. Germline CDR1 MDHEN, CDR2 SYDVKM. V shed 5 bases and J shed 4 bases, with 23 bases lying between them. The DNA for the CDR3 is TGTGCCAGCAGTCCCGGCCCTACCACACGACGGGTCTATGGCTACACCTTC. Translated, it gives CASSPGPTTRRVYGYTF.

The chain joins TRBV6-5 to TRBJ1-2; D gene unclear. Looked up from germline, CDR1 is MNHEY and CDR2 is SVGAGI. The CDR3 runs 16 residues. V was clipped by 0 bases and J by 4 bases, with 15 bases between them. CDR3: CASSYSRAGRLYGYTF. The CDR3 region has the DNA TGTGCCAGCAGTTACTCGAGGGCCGGCCGACTCTATGGCTACACCTTC.